The 11 T cell receptor beta chains below were found in one sample sequenced in a study of blood T cell repertoires in COVID-19. Produced via immunoSEQ multiplex PCR; TCRdb's table is partial and in-frame only. The top ten hold over 15% of the sample, which has over 95,000 clones, 60% to 85% seen once. Sequences were obtained from peripheral blood. The origin of the receptors is a woman of 80 years or more with active or convalescent COVID-19.

This sequence joins TRBV19 and TRBJ2-3; the D gene is possibly TRBD2 (5 bases). Between the trimmed V and J ends, which lost 7 bases and 0 bases, there was a span of 14 bases. Germline CDR1 is LNHDA and CDR2 is SQIVND (reference sequence). The CDR3 is made up of 15 amino acids. The CDR3 coding sequence is TGTGCCAGTAAACGAACGTGGACTAGCACAGATACGCAGTATTTT. This codes for CASKRTWTSTDTQYF.

This clone was observed once. For the CDR3, the DNA is TGTGCCAGCAGCGTCGGACAGGGGGCTTCCTACGAGCAGTACTTC. Its protein product is CASSVGQGASYEQYF. The chain combines TRBV9 with TRBJ2-7; 11 bases map to TRBD1. Germline V gene sequence: CDR1 SGDLS, CDR2 YYNGEE. The ends lost 2 bases at V and 1 base at J; junction bases unmatched: 2. The CDR3 length is 15 residues.

CDR3 residues: CASQGGGYGANVLTF. DNA of the CDR3: TGTGCCAGCCAAGGGGGAGGGTATGGGGCCAACGTCCTGACTTTC. The V gene is TRBV28, the J gene TRBJ2-6; tentative D call: TRBD2 (7 bases). V was clipped by 8 bases and J by 3 bases, with 14 bases between them. The CDR3 covers 15 residues. CDR1 and CDR2 (germline): MDHEN, SYDVKM.

J is TRBJ2-7 and V is TRBV12-2; TRBD1, the table's D call, lacks a check against the DNA. TRBV12-2 is listed as a pseudogene. The CDR3 loop spans 15 amino acids. The CDR3 is CASRFGYRLYYEQYF. In DNA form, the CDR3 reads TGTGCAAGTCGCTTCGGCTACAGGCTTTACTACGAGCAGTACTTC.

The chain combines TRBV23-1 with TRBJ2-5, with 8 bases that match TRBD1. TRBV23-1 is classed as an ORF, of uncertain function. The CDR3 covers 16 residues. V lost 6 bases, J lost 5 bases, and 14 bases stayed unmatched. The CDR3 is CASRQRCDRGGETQYF. DNA of the CDR3: TGCGCCAGCAGGCAAAGGTGTGACAGGGGCGGGGAGACCCAGTACTTC.

The V gene is TRBV7-8, the J gene TRBJ2-1, with 7 bases matching TRBD2. Per the germline V gene, CDR1 is SGHVS and CDR2 is FQNEAQ. After removal of 3 bases from V and 7 bases from J, the junction contained 6 bases not matched to a gene. The CDR3 loop spans 14 amino acids. In DNA form, the CDR3 reads TGTGCCAGCAGCTTCCAAGGGGAGGGGAATGAGCAGTTCTTC. This codes for CASSFQGEGNEQFF.

The genes are TRBV2 and TRBJ1-2, with D unresolved. The CDR3 totals 13 residues. Germline lookup yields CDR1 SNHLY and CDR2 FYNNEI. The V gene lost 4 bases and the J gene lost 10 bases, with 16 bases spanning the gap. DNA for the CDR3: TGTGCCAGCAGTGCGAGGATGATGGTCGACTACACCTTC. Protein product: CASSARMMVDYTF.

The rearrangement joins TRBV5-1 to TRBJ2-7; 9 bases are shared with TRBD2. The J segment lost 4 bases and the V segment lost 6 bases, leaving 20 bases of the junction unmatched. In germline, CDR1 is SGHRS, CDR2 YFSETQ. The CDR3 extends over 18 amino acids. DNA of the CDR3: TGCGCCAGCACCAGTAGCGGGAGACCAGGTGGATTATTGTACGAGCAGTACTTC. Encoded protein: CASTSSGRPGGLLYEQYF.

V gene TRBV10-3 combines with J gene TRBJ2-7, with 9 bases identical to TRBD2. CDR3 size: 13 residues. From germline, CDR1 is ENHRY and CDR2 SYGVKD. V lost 4 bases to trimming and J lost 3 bases; unmatched junction nucleotides: 1. In DNA form, the CDR3 reads TGTGCCATCAGTGGACTAGCGGTCTACGAGCAGTACTTC. As protein: CAISGLAVYEQYF.

DNA for the CDR3: TGTGCCAGCAGTTACCCGCTCGGTACGCAGTATTTT. Its translation is CASSYPLGTQYF. The V and J genes are TRBV12-3 or TRBV12-4 and TRBJ2-3; no definite D call. This CDR3 comprises 12 residues. Trimming removed 4 bases at V and 8 bases at J, with 10 bases between.

The rearrangement uses TRBV5-8 and TRBJ2-1; 12 bases map to TRBD2. The CDR3 spans 15 residues. With V trimmed by 0 bases and J by 9 bases, 4 bases remained unmatched. CDR1 SGHTS and CDR2 YDEGEE come from the germline V gene. CDR3: CASSLGGLAGFEQFF. In nucleotides, the CDR3 is TGTGCCAGCAGCTTGGGCGGACTAGCGGGATTTGAGCAGTTCTTC.